This entry lists 7 T cell receptor beta chains sequenced from one sample in a study of T-cell reconstitution after alpha-beta-depleted transplantation in children. Preparation of the TCRbeta library was carried out with unique molecular identifiers. One entry per CDR3 protein, called by TCRdb with MiXCR from the PCR reads. Of hundreds of thousands of distinct CDR3 sequences in the sample, roughly 15% are singletons; the top ten hold roughly 4.8%. The specimen comprised PBMCs, mostly from graft donor cells, sampled 360 days after TCRalphabeta/CD19-depleted stem cell transplant. These TCRs come from a male patient between 5 and 17 years old who had a stem cell transplant for acute lymphoblastic leukemia, so the T cells may come from the graft donor.

V usage is TRBV19 and J usage is TRBJ1-5, with 8 bases matching TRBD1. In germline, CDR1 is LNHDA, CDR2 SQIVND (reference sequence). After removal of 5 bases from V and 3 bases from J, the junction contained 6 bases not matched to a gene. The CDR3 sequence is 15 residues long. DNA of the CDR3: TGTGCCAGTAGTTTTGGACAGGGCATCAATCAGCCCCAGCATTTT. It yields the protein CASSFGQGINQPQHF.

The chain employs TRBV6-5 and TRBJ2-7, with TRBD2 matching 10 bases. This CDR3 spans 14 amino acids. Per germline, CDR1 MNHEY and CDR2 SVGAGI. Trimming took 5 bases from V and 5 from J; bases not matched to a gene: 6. The CDR3 DNA is TGTGCCAGCAGTACTAGCGGGACCCAAAACGAGCAGTACTTC. It translates to CASSTSGTQNEQYF.

CDR3 in amino acids: CSAGLWETQYF. The CDR3 nucleotides are TGCAGCGCGGGACTGTGGGAGACCCAGTACTTC. This chain links TRBV29-1 with TRBJ2-5; D is possibly TRBD2 (6 bases). The CDR3 runs to 11 residues. Germline loops: CDR1 SQVTM, CDR2 ANQGSEA. Trimming pared 7 bases from V and 5 bases from J, leaving 11 bases between.

The genes are TRBV11-1 and TRBJ2-1; 12 bases align to TRBD2. V gave up 5 bases and J gave up 8 bases; unmatched junction bases: 13. The CDR3 extends over 17 amino acids. Germline V gene data show CDR1 as SGHAT and CDR2 as FQDESV (reference sequence). CDR3 sequence (DNA): TGTGCCAGCAGCCCACCTAGCGGGAGGGCCCGTCAGCATGAGCAGTTCTTC. This encodes CASSPPSGRARQHEQFF. Full variable domain (remainder filled in from reference TRBV11-1 and TRBJ2-1): EAEVAQSPRYKITEKSQAVAFWCDPISGHATLYWYRQILGQGPELLVQFQDESVVDDSQLPKDRFSAERLKGVDSTLKIQPAELGDSAMYLCASSPPSGRARQHEQFFGPGTRLTVL.

This clonotype was counted only a few times. The gene calls are TRBV20-1 and TRBJ2-1; 15 bases align to TRBD2. The CDR3 is made up of 16 amino acids. Germline CDR1 is DFQATT and CDR2 is SNEGSKA (reference sequence). The J segment lost 2 bases and the V segment lost 5 bases, leaving 4 bases of the junction unmatched. The CDR3 sequence: CSAVGTSGRTYNEQFF. The CDR3 DNA reads TGCAGTGCTGTCGGGACTAGCGGGAGGACCTACAATGAGCAGTTCTTC.

The chain links TRBV7-2 to TRBJ2-3; the D gene is possibly TRBD2 (5 bases). CDR3 length equals 12 residues. V was clipped by 6 bases and J by 10 bases, with 14 bases between them. CDR1 is SGHTA and CDR2 is FQGNSA in the germline V gene. Here the CDR3 reads CASRRPARAQYF. The CDR3 DNA reads as TGTGCCAGCAGAAGGCCGGCGAGGGCGCAGTATTTT.

This clonotype was counted a few times. The chain joins TRBV12-3 or TRBV12-4 to TRBJ2-7; no definite D call. Trimming stripped 3 bases from V and 0 bases from J, with 12 bases between. The CDR3 is made up of 15 amino acids. In nucleotides, the CDR3 is TGTGCCAGCAGTTTTAAGGGCGACTCCTCCTACGAGCAGTACTTC. This translates into CASSFKGDSSYEQYF.